This TCR beta chain was captured by sequencing in a study of blood T cell repertoires in COVID-19. The CDR3 has 14 amino acids. Trimming took off 2 bases at V and 3 bases at J, with 11 bases between the two ends. The germline gives CDR1 SGHDT, CDR2 YYEEEE. It was during active infection that Seattle patients were enrolled and then longitudinally followed. The repertoire was sequenced with immunoSEQ multiplex PCR; TCRdb's copy has only in-frame clones and lacks some. The sample consists of about 320,000 clones, about nine tenths of them appearing once. This chain uses TRBV5-6 with TRBJ1-1; no clear D. Sequencing was carried out using peripheral blood. This TCR was recovered from a woman aged 30 to 39 with COVID-19, enrolled during active disease. The CDR3 is CASSFSVSYTEAFF. The CDR3 nucleotides are TGTGCCAGCAGCTTCAGTGTCAGTTACACTGAAGCTTTCTTT.